This TCR beta chain is from a study of T cell changes during pregnancy in multiple sclerosis. V lost 4 bases to trimming and J lost 5 bases; unmatched junction nucleotides: 3. The CDR3 covers 14 residues. In germline, CDR1 is SGHRS, CDR2 YFSETQ. The repertoire was sequenced with immunoSEQ multiplex PCR; TCRdb's copy has only in-frame clones and lacks some. The data contain more than 55,000 clones, approximately 86% of them singletons. Sequencing used CD4+ T cells from peripheral blood mononuclear cells, obtained in the third trimester of pregnancy. The receptor was isolated from a female donor with multiple sclerosis, enrolled in a pregnancy study. V usage is TRBV5-1 and J usage is TRBJ2-5, with 12 bases fitting TRBD2. CDR3 amino acids: CASSETSGSETQYF. The CDR3 DNA follows: TGCGCCAGCAGCGAGACTAGCGGGAGCGAGACCCAGTACTTC.